This TCR beta chain is drawn from a study of blood T cells in healthy people across ages. Findings of the study overall: Across the age range, TCR beta diversity per million T cells fell in a roughly linear way. More naive CD4+ cells and higher diversity were found in long-lived than in aged donors.

Remarks on this clonotype: What it binds is unknown. This may arise from a read error, as a much more abundant clone is one base away.

The germline CDR1 and CDR2 sequences are SGHRS and YFSETQ. The V gene lost 3 bases and the J gene lost 7 bases, with 11 bases spanning the gap. The CDR3 extends over 13 amino acids. With a J-beta primer mix and a sample-barcoded 5' primer, a second PCR ran 7 to 11 cycles. Each CDR3 protein gets one entry after TCRdb re-called the 5' RACE reads with MiXCR. This sample has 1.5 million to 2 million distinct CDR3 sequences, with 28% found just once. Source material: blood. The chain uses TRBV5-1 and TRBJ2-1; TRBD2 is a possible D gene (5 bases). The clonotype comes from a woman aged 25 to 39 in good health. CDR3 in DNA: TGCGCCAGCAGCTCGCTTTGGGAGAATGAGCAGTTCTTC. This translates into CASSSLWENEQFF. The full variable domain, rest sourced from reference TRBV5-1 and TRBJ2-1, is KAGVTQTPRYLIKTRGQQVTLSCSPISGHRSVSWYQQTPGQGLQFLFEYFSETQRNKGNFPGRFSGRQFSNSRSEMNVSTLELGDSALYLCASSSLWENEQFFGPGTRLTVL.